This record concerns one T cell receptor beta chain sequence. Its specificity is unknown. This record belongs to a study of cytomegalovirus exposure and HLA in healthy donors. Study-wide results and limits: The finding came from a later analysis; first-cohort TCR clusters tended to co-occur in the 110 or so validation repertoires. There were 160 or so TCR beta chains listed as cytomegalovirus-associated.

TCRdb's copy holds only in-frame clones and misses some; the assay was immunoSEQ multiplex PCR. The profile shows tens of thousands of clones, 80% to 95% of them singletons. The CDR3 runs 15 residues. V lost 5 bases, J lost 2 bases, and 6 bases stayed unmatched. CDR1 LNHNV and CDR2 YYDKDF come from the germline V gene (reference sequence). Separate from the roughly 730-subject first cohort, the roughly 120-subject validation cohort was the one that the donors belonged to. Sequenced sample: PBMCs. J is TRBJ2-3 and V is TRBV15; the match to TRBD1 covers 8 bases. The TCR sequence derives from a woman aged 25 to 39 in good health and CMV-seronegative. DNA for the CDR3: TGTGCCACCAGCCAGGGGGCTTCGGCCACAGATACGCAGTATTTT. Translating it yields CATSQGASATDTQYF.